This T cell receptor beta chain was obtained from a study of shared clonotypes between healthy human individuals. General observations from the study: Clonotypes that were shared across a handful of donors made up around 5% of naive CD4 clonotypes. Depth was large, yet rarefaction showed that sorted-subset sequencing was incomplete.

Of note for this clone: Its antigen is not identified.

The CDR3 consists of 14 residues. The V end was cut by 9 bases, the J end by 6 bases, with 18 bases between. TCRdb's copy holds only in-frame clones and misses some; the assay was immunoSEQ multiplex PCR. The top ten clones hold around 1.6% of a sample with roughly 760,000 clones, under 80% of them seen once. Sequenced material: memory CD4+ T cells sorted from blood. Subset: CD45RA-negative fraction. This clonotype was sampled from a woman in her thirties in good health. The chain carries TRBV23-1 and TRBJ1-5; the D is unclear. TRBV23-1 is labeled an ORF, and its function is uncertain. CDR3: CASHRGAPVQPQHF. CDR3 DNA: TGCGCCAGTCACCGGGGAGCCCCAGTTCAGCCCCAGCATTTT.